The 26 T cell receptor beta chains in this list originate from one sample, sequenced in a study of blood T cell repertoires in COVID-19. Clones were read by immunoSEQ multiplex PCR, and TCRdb kept only the in-frame ones, dropping some. Of about 200,000 clones detected, roughly 84% appear once; the ten largest clones hold roughly 3.1%. The sample consisted of PBMCs or T cells enriched from blood (not recorded which). Receptor source: a woman aged 25-40 years who had been exposed to COVID-19.

The gene calls are TRBV11-1 and TRBJ2-3; the D gene is possibly TRBD2 (6 bases). The germline V gene has CDR1 SGHAT and CDR2 FQDESV (reference sequence). The CDR3 covers 16 residues. The V end was cut by 4 bases, the J end by 0 bases, with 14 bases between. CDR3 nucleotides: TGTGCCAGCAGCTCGGGGGTGGGGCTGAGCACAGATACGCAGTATTTT. Translating gives CASSSGVGLSTDTQYF. The full variable domain, its missing parts supplied by reference TRBV11-1 and TRBJ2-3, is EAEVAQSPRYKITEKSQAVAFWCDPISGHATLYWYRQILGQGPELLVQFQDESVVDDSQLPKDRFSAERLKGVDSTLKIQPAELGDSAMYLCASSSGVGLSTDTQYFGPGTRLTVL.

The gene calls are TRBV15 and TRBJ2-6; TRBD1 is a possible D gene (6 bases). This CDR3 has 18 amino acids. V lost 1 base to trimming and J lost 4 bases, with 17 bases between them. From germline, CDR1 is LNHNV and CDR2 YYDKDF (reference sequence). The CDR3 protein is CATSRGTVGTSGANVLTF. CDR3 DNA sequence: TGTGCCACCAGCAGAGGGACAGTAGGTACCTCGGGGGCCAACGTCCTGACTTTC.

The chain carries TRBV7-9 and TRBJ1-5; TRBD1 might be the D (6 bases). The length of the CDR3 is 14 residues. Germline loops: CDR1 SEHNR, CDR2 FQNEAQ (reference sequence). V was shortened by 1 base and J by 6 bases, with 10 bases between the two germline ends. As DNA, the CDR3 is TGTGCCAGCAGCTTAGGGTTCAGGGGTCAGCCCCAGCATTTT. It specifies CASSLGFRGQPQHF.

This clone showed up just a few times. This chain connects TRBV3-1 (or the pseudogene TRBV3-2) to TRBJ1-1; D is perhaps TRBD1 (6 bases). CDR3 length: 19 residues. The V gene's germline CDR1 is LGHDT and CDR2 YNNKEL (reference sequence). Trimming removed 0 bases from V and 3 bases from J, with 23 bases in between. CDR3 residues: CASSQESGVSSVRDTEAFF. The CDR3 bases are TGTGCCAGCAGCCAAGAGTCAGGGGTTAGTTCTGTTAGGGACACTGAAGCTTTCTTT.

The chain is built from TRBV12-3 or TRBV12-4 and TRBJ1-5, with a tentative D call TRBD1 (6 bases). The length of the CDR3 is 13 residues. Trimming stripped 3 bases from V and 7 bases from J, with 10 bases between. CDR3 nucleotide sequence: TGTGCCAGCAGTTTCAGGGGAAGCCAGCCCCAGCATTTT. Its translation: CASSFRGSQPQHF.

The chain combines TRBV5-1 with TRBJ2-2; perhaps TRBD1 as D (6 bases). This CDR3 spans 17 amino acids. Germline-derived CDR1 and CDR2 are SGHRS and YFSETQ. V lost 3 bases, J lost 1 base, and 16 bases lay in between. CDR3 in DNA: TGCGCCAGCAGCTCTTCCCCCCGGACAGTGAACACCGGGGAGCTGTTTTTT. Its protein product is CASSSSPRTVNTGELFF.

This clone occurred a few times. The J gene is TRBJ2-4, the V gene TRBV4-1; no firm D call. CDR1 and CDR2 from the germline V gene are MGHRA and YSYEKL. This CDR3 is built from 16 residues. V was trimmed by 4 bases and J by 0 bases, leaving 13 bases between them. DNA for the CDR3: TGCGCCAGCAGCCGAGAATTAGACTCAGCCAAAAACATTCAGTACTTC. Its translation is CASSRELDSAKNIQYF.

This chain connects TRBV7-2 to TRBJ1-6; D gene uncertain. CDR1 SGHTA and CDR2 FQGNSA come from the germline V gene. Trimming pared 7 bases from V and 0 bases from J, leaving 4 bases between. This CDR3 comprises 13 residues. As DNA, the CDR3 is TGTGCCAGCATCGGCTCCTATAATTCACCCCTCCACTTT. Its protein is CASIGSYNSPLHF.

The chain combines TRBV19 with TRBJ2-1, with D unclear. The CDR3 has 12 residues. Trimming stripped 6 bases from V and 5 bases from J, with 8 bases between. CDR1 is LNHDA, CDR2 SQIVND, per germline (reference sequence). DNA of the CDR3: TGTGCCAGTAGGCATGACAACAATGAGCAGTTCTTC. Translating it yields CASRHDNNEQFF.

The CDR3 is CASSPPAGGITEAFF. CDR3 bases: TGTGCCAGCAGTCCCCCAGCAGGGGGCATCACTGAAGCTTTCTTT. This chain connects TRBV27 to TRBJ1-1; 8 bases map to TRBD1. V lost 5 bases to trimming and J lost 4 bases; unmatched junction nucleotides: 9. The CDR3 runs to 15 residues. Germline CDR1 and CDR2: MNHEY and SMNVEV (reference sequence).

This rearrangement joins TRBV2 to TRBJ1-1; D not certain. Trimming took off 6 bases at V and 7 bases at J, with 9 bases between the two ends. This CDR3 has 11 residues. Germline CDR1 and CDR2: SNHLY and FYNNEI. The CDR3 nucleotides are TGTGCCAGCAGGAGGGAGATTGAAGCTTTCTTT. Its translation is CASRREIEAFF.

Only a few counts were recorded for this clone. The chain is built from TRBV6-1 and TRBJ1-2; 7 bases line up with TRBD1. Germline CDR1 is MNHNS and CDR2 is SASEGT. The ends lost 4 bases at V and 4 bases at J; junction bases unmatched: 12. This CDR3 contains 16 residues. CDR3 protein: CASSGSGTAFFYGYTF. Here the CDR3 DNA reads TGTGCCAGCAGTGGATCCGGGACAGCCTTTTTCTATGGCTACACCTTC.

The chain employs TRBV7-8 and TRBJ2-7, with TRBD1 identical over 12 bases. CDR1 is SGHVS, CDR2 FQNEAQ, per germline. The CDR3 contains 16 residues. The V segment lost 0 bases and the J segment 7 bases; nucleotides outside the gene matches: 7. The CDR3, as DNA: TGTGCCAGCAGCTTAGCCCGGGACAGGGGGCGCGAAGAGCAGTACTTC. Translation: CASSLARDRGREEQYF.

The V and J genes are TRBV7-9 and TRBJ1-1, with 8 bases fitting TRBD1. Germline assignment: CDR1 SEHNR and CDR2 FQNEAQ (reference sequence). CDR3 length: 14 residues. Trimming took 5 bases from V and 6 from J; bases not matched to a gene: 8. This CDR3 is CASSPGGSASEAFF. The CDR3 DNA is TGTGCCAGCAGCCCAGGGGGCTCGGCTTCTGAAGCTTTCTTT.

The rearrangement uses TRBV6-1 and TRBJ1-5; the match to TRBD1 covers 8 bases. With V trimmed by 6 bases and J by 6 bases, 7 bases remained unmatched. The germline gives CDR1 MNHNS, CDR2 SASEGT. The CDR3 length is 14 residues. The CDR3 protein is CASRWTGNGQPQHF. The CDR3 DNA follows: TGTGCCAGCAGGTGGACAGGGAATGGTCAGCCCCAGCATTTT.

The J gene is TRBJ2-7, the V gene TRBV4-1; D may be TRBD1 (5 bases). Germline CDR1 and CDR2: MGHRA and YSYEKL. Deletions cut 0 bases from V and 3 bases from J, with 6 bases between. This CDR3 region has 13 residues. The CDR3: CASSQERGYEQYF. The CDR3 nucleotides are TGCGCCAGCAGCCAAGAAAGGGGCTACGAGCAGTACTTC.

V and J are TRBV7-9 and TRBJ1-1; 7 nucleotides align to TRBD1. The CDR3 loop spans 14 amino acids. Germline CDR1 reads SEHNR; CDR2 reads FQNEAQ (reference sequence). The V gene end was trimmed by 3 bases and the J gene end by 3 bases; junction bases not matched to a gene: 4. The CDR3 spells CASSFSTGDTEAFF. CDR3 sequence (DNA): TGTGCCAGCAGCTTTAGTACAGGGGACACTGAAGCTTTCTTT.

The CDR3 sequence is CASSPGTAQGYTF. CDR3 bases: TGCGCCAGCAGCCCGGGGACAGCGCAAGGCTACACCTTC. The chain carries TRBV4-1 and TRBJ1-2; 7 bases fit TRBD1. The CDR3 contains 13 residues. Germline CDR1 and CDR2: MGHRA and YSYEKL. The ends lost 4 bases at V and 8 bases at J; junction bases unmatched: 7.

The chain combines TRBV11-2 with TRBJ2-3; TRBD2 matches at 13 bases. Germline-derived CDR1 and CDR2 are SGHAT and FQNNGV. V dropped 5 bases and J dropped 1; count of bases not matched to a gene: 3. There are 16 residues in the CDR3. The DNA of the CDR3 is TGTGCCAGCAGCCCAGGACTAGCGGGGGGCACAGATACGCAGTATTTT. Residues: CASSPGLAGGTDTQYF.

The chain links TRBV15 to TRBJ2-1; D perhaps matches TRBD2 (5 bases). Germline values: CDR1 LNHNV, CDR2 YYDKDF (reference sequence). The CDR3 has 13 residues. Trimming took off 6 bases at V and 6 bases at J, with 12 bases between the two ends. Here the CDR3 reads CATREDFINEQFF. The DNA for the CDR3 is TGTGCCACCAGAGAGGACTTCATCAATGAGCAGTTCTTC.

V is TRBV29-1 and J is TRBJ1-5, with TRBD1 matching over 7 bases. The length of the CDR3 is 13 residues. Per the germline V gene, CDR1 is SQVTM and CDR2 is ANQGSEA. The junction had 9 bases not matched to a gene; V was cut back by 6 bases and J by 7 bases. In DNA form, the CDR3 reads TGCAGCGTAGCCGGACAGGATCTCCAGCCCCAGCATTTT. It is translated as CSVAGQDLQPQHF.

The sample holds a few counts of this clone. The chain links TRBV11-2 to TRBJ1-2, with D possibly being TRBD1 (6 bases). Trimming took 5 bases from V and 3 from J, leaving 19 bases between them. CDR1 and CDR2 (germline): SGHAT, FQNNGV. The CDR3 has 16 amino acids. This CDR3 is CASSPTPRGRDYGYTF. The CDR3 DNA sequence: TGTGCCAGCAGCCCGACCCCGAGGGGGAGGGACTATGGCTACACCTTC.

The V call is TRBV9, the J call TRBJ2-2; D is perhaps TRBD2 (7 bases). Germline V gene sequence: CDR1 SGDLS, CDR2 YYNGEE. The length of the CDR3 is 15 residues. Trimming shortened V by 3 bases and J by 2 bases, and 11 bases separated the two germline ends. For the CDR3, the DNA is TGTGCCAGCAGCGAGGGGGGGTTCAACACCGGGGAGCTGTTTTTT. Translating it yields CASSEGGFNTGELFF.

The J gene is TRBJ2-7, the V gene TRBV3-1 (or the pseudogene TRBV3-2); TRBD2 agrees at 8 bases. Germline CDR1 is LGHDT and CDR2 is YNNKEL (reference sequence). CDR3 length: 14 residues. After removal of 7 bases from V and 2 bases from J, the junction contained 7 bases not matched to a gene. The CDR3 coding sequence is TGTGCCAGCAATGGTGGCGGGGGGACCTACGAGCAGTACTTC. This codes for CASNGGGGTYEQYF.

The chain links TRBV11-2 to TRBJ1-4; 9 bases map to TRBD1. Germline lookup yields CDR1 SGHAT and CDR2 FQNNGV. The V gene end was trimmed by 5 bases and the J gene end by 0 bases; junction bases not matched to a gene: 4. The CDR3 sequence is 16 residues long. In DNA form, the CDR3 reads TGTGCCAGCAGCCTGGGACAGGGTGCAACTAATGAAAAACTGTTTTTT. This codes for CASSLGQGATNEKLFF.

The chain has TRBV13 and TRBJ2-5; 7 nucleotides agree with TRBD2. Germline V lookup: CDR1 PRHDT, CDR2 FYEKMQ (reference sequence). The CDR3 is 15 residues long. After removal of 5 bases from V and 2 bases from J, the junction contained 8 bases not matched to a gene. The CDR3: CASSRKRGEQETQYF. The CDR3 nucleotides are TGTGCCAGCAGCCGCAAGCGGGGTGAACAAGAGACCCAGTACTTC.